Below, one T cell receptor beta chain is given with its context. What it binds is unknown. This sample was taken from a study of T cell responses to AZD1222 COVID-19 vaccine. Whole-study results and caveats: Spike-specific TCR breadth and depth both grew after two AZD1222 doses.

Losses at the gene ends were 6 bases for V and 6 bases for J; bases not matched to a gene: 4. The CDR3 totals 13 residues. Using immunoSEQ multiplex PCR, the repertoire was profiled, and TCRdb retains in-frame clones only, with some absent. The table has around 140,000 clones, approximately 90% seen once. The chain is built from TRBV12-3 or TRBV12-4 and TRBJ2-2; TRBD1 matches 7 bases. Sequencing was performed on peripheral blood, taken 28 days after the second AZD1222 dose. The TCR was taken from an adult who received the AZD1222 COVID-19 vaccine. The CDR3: CASSKGAAGELFF. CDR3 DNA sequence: TGTGCCAGCAGCAAGGGGGCGGCCGGGGAGCTGTTTTTT.